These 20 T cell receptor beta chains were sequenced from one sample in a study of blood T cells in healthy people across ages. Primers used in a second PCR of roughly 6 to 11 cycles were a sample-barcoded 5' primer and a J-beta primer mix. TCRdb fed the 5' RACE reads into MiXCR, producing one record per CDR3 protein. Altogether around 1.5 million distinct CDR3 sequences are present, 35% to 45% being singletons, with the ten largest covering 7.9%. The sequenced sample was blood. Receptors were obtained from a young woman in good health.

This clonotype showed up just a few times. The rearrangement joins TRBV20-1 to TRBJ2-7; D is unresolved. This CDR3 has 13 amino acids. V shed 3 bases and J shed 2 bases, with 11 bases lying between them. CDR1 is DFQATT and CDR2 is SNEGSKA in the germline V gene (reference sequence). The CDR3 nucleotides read TGCAGTGCTAGTAGCCTGCCAACCTACGAGCAGTACTTC. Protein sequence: CSASSLPTYEQYF.

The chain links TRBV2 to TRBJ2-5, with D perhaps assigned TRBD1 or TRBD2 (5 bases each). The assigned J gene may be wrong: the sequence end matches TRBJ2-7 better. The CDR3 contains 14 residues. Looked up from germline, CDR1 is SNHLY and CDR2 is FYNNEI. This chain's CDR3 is CASWDPRVAYEQYF. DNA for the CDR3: TGTGCCAGCTGGGACCCGCGGGTAGCCTACGAGCAGTACTTC.

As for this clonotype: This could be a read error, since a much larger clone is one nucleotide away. CDR3: CAISEPPLAGDTSEQFF. The CDR3 nucleotides are TGTGCCATCAGTGAGCCCCCCCTAGCGGGGGACACTTCTGAGCAGTTCTTC. V gene TRBV10-3 combines with J gene TRBJ2-1; TRBD2 agrees at 10 bases. The ends lost 2 bases at V and 9 bases at J; junction bases unmatched: 13. CDR3 length: 17 residues. Germline values: CDR1 ENHRY, CDR2 SYGVKD.

In DNA, the CDR3 is TGTGCCAGCACATGGAACCAGGAAAAACTGTTTTTT. It translates to CASTWNQEKLFF. The V call is TRBV25-1, the J call TRBJ1-4; no clear D gene. V was clipped by 7 bases and J by 8 bases, with 11 bases between them. The V gene's germline CDR1 is MGHDK and CDR2 SYGVNS. This CDR3 is built from 12 residues.

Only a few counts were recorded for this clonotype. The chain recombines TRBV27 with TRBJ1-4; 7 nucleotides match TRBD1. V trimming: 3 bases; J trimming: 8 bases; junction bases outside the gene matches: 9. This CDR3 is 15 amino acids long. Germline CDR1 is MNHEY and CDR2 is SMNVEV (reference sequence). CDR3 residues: CASSFMDRPGEKLFF. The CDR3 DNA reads TGTGCCAGCAGTTTTATGGACAGGCCGGGGGAAAAACTGTTTTTT.

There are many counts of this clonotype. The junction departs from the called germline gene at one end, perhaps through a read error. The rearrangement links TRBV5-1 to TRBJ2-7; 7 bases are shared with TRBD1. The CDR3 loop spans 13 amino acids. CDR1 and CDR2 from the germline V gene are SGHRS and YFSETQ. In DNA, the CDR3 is TGTGCCAGCTCACCGGGACAGCTCTACGAGCAGTACTTC. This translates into CASSPGQLYEQYF.

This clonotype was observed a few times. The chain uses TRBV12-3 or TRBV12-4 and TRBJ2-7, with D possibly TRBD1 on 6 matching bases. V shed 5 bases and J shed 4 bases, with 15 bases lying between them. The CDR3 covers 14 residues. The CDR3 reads CASSARDTKYEQYF. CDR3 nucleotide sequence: TGTGCCAGCAGTGCCCGGGACACAAAATACGAGCAGTACTTC.

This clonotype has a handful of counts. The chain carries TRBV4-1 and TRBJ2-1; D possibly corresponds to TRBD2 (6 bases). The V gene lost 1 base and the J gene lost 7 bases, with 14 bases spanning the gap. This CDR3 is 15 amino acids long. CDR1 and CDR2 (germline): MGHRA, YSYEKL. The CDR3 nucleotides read TGCGCCAGCAGCCAAGGAGGCGGGAAATCGAATGAGCAGTTCTTC. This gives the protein CASSQGGGKSNEQFF.

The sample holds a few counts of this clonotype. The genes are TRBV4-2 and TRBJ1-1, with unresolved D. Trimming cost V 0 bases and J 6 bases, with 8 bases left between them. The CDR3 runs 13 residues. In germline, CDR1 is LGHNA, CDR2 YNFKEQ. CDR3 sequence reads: CASSQEGGAEAFF. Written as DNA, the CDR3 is TGTGCCAGCAGCCAAGAGGGCGGGGCTGAAGCTTTCTTT.

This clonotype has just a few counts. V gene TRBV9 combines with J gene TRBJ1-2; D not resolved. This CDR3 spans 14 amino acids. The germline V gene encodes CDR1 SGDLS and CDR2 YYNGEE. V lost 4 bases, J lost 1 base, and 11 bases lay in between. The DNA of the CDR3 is TGTGCCAGCAGCCCCCCTGGCGATAACTATGGCTACACCTTC. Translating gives CASSPPGDNYGYTF.

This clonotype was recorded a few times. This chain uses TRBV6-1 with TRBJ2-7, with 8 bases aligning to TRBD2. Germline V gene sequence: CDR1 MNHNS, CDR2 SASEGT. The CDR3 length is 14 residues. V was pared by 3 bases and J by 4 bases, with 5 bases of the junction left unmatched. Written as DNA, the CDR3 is TGTGCCAGCAGTGAGATAGGGACTAGTTACGAGCAGTACTTC. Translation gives CASSEIGTSYEQYF.

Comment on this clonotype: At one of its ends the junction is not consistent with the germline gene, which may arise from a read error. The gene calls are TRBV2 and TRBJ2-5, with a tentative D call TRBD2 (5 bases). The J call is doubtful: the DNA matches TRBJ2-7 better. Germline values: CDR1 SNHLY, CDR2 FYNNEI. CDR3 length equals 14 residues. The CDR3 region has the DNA TGTGCCGGCAGTGACTGGAGTAGCGACTACGAGCAGTACTTC. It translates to CAGSDWSSDYEQYF.

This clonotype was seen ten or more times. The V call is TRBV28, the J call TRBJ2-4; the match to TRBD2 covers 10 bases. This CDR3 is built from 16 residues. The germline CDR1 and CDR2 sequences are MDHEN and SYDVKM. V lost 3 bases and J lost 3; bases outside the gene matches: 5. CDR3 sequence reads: CASSFGSGRGKNIQYF. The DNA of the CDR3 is TGTGCCAGCAGTTTCGGGAGCGGGAGGGGCAAAAACATTCAGTACTTC. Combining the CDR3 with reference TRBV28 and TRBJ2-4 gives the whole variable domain DVKVTQSSRYLVKRTGEKVFLECVQDMDHENMFWYRQDPGLGLRLIYFSYDVKMKEKGDIPEGYSVSREKKERFSLILESASTNQTSMYLCASSFGSGRGKNIQYFGAGTRLSVL.

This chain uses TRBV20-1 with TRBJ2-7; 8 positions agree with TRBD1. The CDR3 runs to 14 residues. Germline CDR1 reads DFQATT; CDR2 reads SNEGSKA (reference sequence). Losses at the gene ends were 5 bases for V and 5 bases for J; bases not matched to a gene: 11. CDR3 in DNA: TGCAGTGCTGGGACAGGCCGGGGGACAGACGAGCAGTACTTC. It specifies CSAGTGRGTDEQYF.

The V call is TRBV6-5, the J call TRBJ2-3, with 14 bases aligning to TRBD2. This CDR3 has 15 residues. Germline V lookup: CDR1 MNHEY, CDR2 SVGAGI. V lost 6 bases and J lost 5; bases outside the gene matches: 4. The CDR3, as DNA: TGTGCCAGCAGATTCGGACTAGCGGGAGGAGATACGCAGTATTTT. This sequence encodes CASRFGLAGGDTQYF.

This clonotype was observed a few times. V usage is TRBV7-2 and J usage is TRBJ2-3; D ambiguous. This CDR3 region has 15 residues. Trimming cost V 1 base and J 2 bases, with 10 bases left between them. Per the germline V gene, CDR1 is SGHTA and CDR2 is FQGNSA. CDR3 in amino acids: CASSLVDQDTDTQYF. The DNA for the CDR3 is TGTGCCAGCAGCTTAGTGGACCAAGACACAGATACGCAGTATTTT. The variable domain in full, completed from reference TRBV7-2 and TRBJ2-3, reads GAGVSQSPSNKVTEKGKDVELRCDPISGHTALYWYRQSLGQGLEFLIYFQGNSAPDKSGLPSDRFSAERTGGSVSTLTIQRTQQEDSAVYLCASSLVDQDTDTQYFGPGTRLTVL.

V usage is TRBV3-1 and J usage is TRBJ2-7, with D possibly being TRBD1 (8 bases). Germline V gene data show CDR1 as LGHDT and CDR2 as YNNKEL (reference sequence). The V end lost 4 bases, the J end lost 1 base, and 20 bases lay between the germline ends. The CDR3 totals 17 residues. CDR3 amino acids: CASSPSSGDRFSYEQYF. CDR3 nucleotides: TGTGCCAGCAGCCCCTCCAGCGGGGACAGGTTTTCCTACGAGCAGTACTTC.

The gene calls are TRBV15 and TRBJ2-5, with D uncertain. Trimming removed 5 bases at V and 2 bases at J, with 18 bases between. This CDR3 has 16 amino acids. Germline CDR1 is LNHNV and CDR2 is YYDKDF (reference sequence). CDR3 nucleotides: TGTGCCACCAGCGACCGGGCAGGATTCCTACAAGAGACCCAGTACTTC. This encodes CATSDRAGFLQETQYF.

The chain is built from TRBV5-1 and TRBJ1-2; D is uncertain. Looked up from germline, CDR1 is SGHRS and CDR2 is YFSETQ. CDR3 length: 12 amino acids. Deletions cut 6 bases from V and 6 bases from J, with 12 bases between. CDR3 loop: CASTGPRDGYTF. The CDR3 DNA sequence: TGCGCCAGCACCGGGCCAAGGGATGGCTACACCTTC.

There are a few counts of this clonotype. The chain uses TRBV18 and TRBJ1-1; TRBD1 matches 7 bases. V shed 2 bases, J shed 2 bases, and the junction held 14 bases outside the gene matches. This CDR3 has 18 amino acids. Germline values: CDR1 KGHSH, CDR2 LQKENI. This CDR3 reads CASSPRTTQGTHNTEAFF. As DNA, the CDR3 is TGTGCCAGCTCACCAAGGACAACACAGGGGACCCATAACACTGAAGCTTTCTTT.